These T cell receptor beta chains were read from a single sample in a study of regulatory T cells in long-lasting Graves disease. TCRdb reprocessed the multiplex PCR reads with MiXCR, giving one entry per CDR3 protein. The sample lists over 500,000 distinct CDR3 sequences; about 16% were seen once. Separately, the same data were catalogued under a study of T cells in Graves' hyperthyroidism and ophthalmopathy.

The material was peripheral blood mononuclear cells (PBMCs), obtained at new diagnosis, from a patient treated with antithyroid drugs. These receptors were taken from a man aged 18 to 30 with Graves disease. Both conserved end residues are part of each CDR3. The order of the fields is V gene, D gene, J gene, clone size, CDR3 DNA, CDR3 protein. The D gene is left open where the match is weak. The size entry is marked missing in some rows and otherwise reads once, few, many or a size class.

v_gene: TRBV7-8; d_gene: .; j_gene: TRBJ1-2; abundance: few; CDR3nt: TGTGCCAGCACCCAAACCGGGACGCAGTATGGCTACACCTTC; CDR3aa: CASTQTGTQYGYTF
v_gene: TRBV7-9; d_gene: .; j_gene: TRBJ2-1; abundance: few; CDR3nt: TGTGCCAGCAGCAATCTGGGAAGATCCTCCTACAATGAGCAGTTCTTC; CDR3aa: CASSNLGRSSYNEQFF
v_gene: TRBV19; d_gene: TRBD2; j_gene: TRBJ2-1; abundance: .; CDR3nt: TGTGCCAGTAGTATACGTCCGGCTAGCGGGACATACAATGAGCAGTTCTTC; CDR3aa: CASSIRPASGTYNEQFF
v_gene: TRBV7-9; d_gene: .; j_gene: TRBJ2-7; abundance: .; CDR3nt: TGTGCCAGCGGCTTAACTAACGAGCAGTACTTC; CDR3aa: CASGLTNEQYF
v_gene: TRBV27; d_gene: TRBD2; j_gene: TRBJ2-3; abundance: .; CDR3nt: TGTGCCAGCACTGGACTAGCGGGATTAGATACGCAGTATTTT; CDR3aa: CASTGLAGLDTQYF
v_gene: TRBV29-1; d_gene: .; j_gene: TRBJ2-7; abundance: many; CDR3nt: TGCAGCGGCACCATAGGAGTCGAGCAGTACTTC; CDR3aa: CSGTIGVEQYF
v_gene: TRBV7-9; d_gene: TRBD2; j_gene: TRBJ2-1; abundance: many; CDR3nt: TGTGCCAGCATCTTCGGGACTAGCGGGAGGGCCAATATGAATGAGCAGTTCTTC; CDR3aa: CASIFGTSGRANMNEQFF
v_gene: TRBV7-9; d_gene: TRBD1; j_gene: TRBJ2-5; abundance: many; CDR3nt: TGTGCCAGCAGCTGGGGGACAGGGCGAGAGACCCAGTACTTC; CDR3aa: CASSWGTGRETQYF
v_gene: TRBV19; d_gene: .; j_gene: TRBJ2-3; abundance: .; CDR3nt: TGTGCCAGTAGTCACCCGTCGGCAGATACGCAGTATTTT; CDR3aa: CASSHPSADTQYF
v_gene: TRBV11-2; d_gene: .; j_gene: TRBJ1-1; abundance: .; CDR3nt: TGTGCCAGCAGTAGCGGAGGGGCGACTGAAGCTTTCTTT; CDR3aa: CASSSGGATEAFF
v_gene: TRBV7-3; d_gene: .; j_gene: TRBJ2-2; abundance: many; CDR3nt: TGTGCCAGCAGCCCTGGCGGGGAGCTGTTTTTT; CDR3aa: CASSPGGELFF
v_gene: TRBV20-1; d_gene: TRBD1; j_gene: TRBJ2-7; abundance: .; CDR3nt: TGCAGTGCCGCCCGGGACAGGGGGTACGAGCAGTACTTC; CDR3aa: CSAARDRGYEQYF
v_gene: TRBV20-1; d_gene: TRBD1; j_gene: TRBJ1-4; abundance: few; CDR3nt: TGCAGTGCTAGAGATTGGGTAGGGACAGGGGGTGAAAAACTGTTTTTT; CDR3aa: CSARDWVGTGGEKLFF
v_gene: TRBV28; d_gene: .; j_gene: TRBJ2-2; abundance: many; CDR3nt: TGTGCCAGCAGTTGGACCGGGACGGCACTAGCCGGGGAGCTGTTTTTT; CDR3aa: CASSWTGTALAGELFF
v_gene: TRBV3-1; d_gene: .; j_gene: TRBJ1-2; abundance: many; CDR3nt: TGTGCCAGCAGAAGAGGCACAGCGCCCCGGGGCTATGGCTACACCTTC; CDR3aa: CASRRGTAPRGYGYTF
v_gene: TRBV7-8; d_gene: .; j_gene: TRBJ2-2; abundance: .; CDR3nt: TGTGCCAGCAGCCCTGCCCGGCCGGGGAACGCTCGACCCGGGGAGCTGTTTTTT; CDR3aa: CASSPARPGNARPGELFF
v_gene: TRBV20-1; d_gene: TRBD2; j_gene: TRBJ2-5; abundance: few; CDR3nt: TGCAGTGCCAGAGGGACTAGCGGGAGCTTAGGGGAGCCCCAGTACTTC; CDR3aa: CSARGTSGSLGEPQYF
v_gene: TRBV9; d_gene: .; j_gene: TRBJ1-1; abundance: .; CDR3nt: TGTGCCAGCAGCCCCCAGGCGGGTGCGAACACTGAAGCTTTCTTT; CDR3aa: CASSPQAGANTEAFF
v_gene: TRBV20-1; d_gene: TRBD2; j_gene: TRBJ2-1; abundance: few; CDR3nt: TGCAGTGCTAGAGAAACCGCGGGGGGTAATGAGCAGTTCTTC; CDR3aa: CSARETAGGNEQFF
v_gene: TRBV7-9; d_gene: .; j_gene: TRBJ2-1; abundance: many; CDR3nt: TGTGCCAGCACCCAGCGGGCGGGTTACAATGAGCAGTTCTTC; CDR3aa: CASTQRAGYNEQFF
v_gene: TRBV5-4; d_gene: TRBD1; j_gene: TRBJ2-2; abundance: .; CDR3nt: TGTGCCAGCAGCTCCCGCGACAGGGGAGCGTCCGGGGAGCTGTTTTTT; CDR3aa: CASSSRDRGASGELFF
v_gene: TRBV20-1; d_gene: TRBD2; j_gene: TRBJ2-1; abundance: many; CDR3nt: TGCAGTGCTAGCGGGACTAGCGTCGACAATGAGCAGTTCTTC; CDR3aa: CSASGTSVDNEQFF
v_gene: TRBV13; d_gene: .; j_gene: TRBJ1-1; abundance: many; CDR3nt: TGTGCCAGCAGCTTAGCTAGCCTAACGAACACTGAAGCTTTCTTT; CDR3aa: CASSLASLTNTEAFF
v_gene: TRBV10-2; d_gene: .; j_gene: TRBJ1-6; abundance: .; CDR3nt: TGCGCCAGCAGTGAGTCGAAGGAGGTACCGAGCTCCTATAATTCACCCCTCCACTTT; CDR3aa: CASSESKEVPSSYNSPLHF
v_gene: TRBV27; d_gene: TRBD1; j_gene: TRBJ2-6; abundance: few; CDR3nt: TGTGCCAGTCGAAGACAGGGCGTCTTTTCTGGGGCCAACGTCCTGACTTTC; CDR3aa: CASRRQGVFSGANVLTF
v_gene: TRBV6-2/TRBV6-3; d_gene: .; j_gene: TRBJ2-7; abundance: few; CDR3nt: TGTGCCAGCAGGCCGACGGGCTACGAGCAGTACTTC; CDR3aa: CASRPTGYEQYF
v_gene: TRBV27; d_gene: TRBD1; j_gene: TRBJ1-2; abundance: .; CDR3nt: TGTGCCAGCAGTACCCGGACAGGGGGCGGGTATGGCTACACCTTC; CDR3aa: CASSTRTGGGYGYTF
v_gene: TRBV24-1; d_gene: .; j_gene: TRBJ2-3; abundance: many; CDR3nt: TGTGCCACCAGTGATTCGGGAGAGGAGAGGACAGATACGCAGTATTTT; CDR3aa: CATSDSGEERTDTQYF
v_gene: TRBV3-1; d_gene: .; j_gene: TRBJ2-7; abundance: many; CDR3nt: TGTGCCAGCAGCCAAGAATTGGACGAATCCTACGAGCAGTACTTC; CDR3aa: CASSQELDESYEQYF
v_gene: TRBV7-3; d_gene: .; j_gene: TRBJ2-1; abundance: .; CDR3nt: TGTGCCAGACCCCCGAAGGGCGATGAGCAGTTCTTC; CDR3aa: CARPPKGDEQFF
v_gene: TRBV19; d_gene: .; j_gene: TRBJ2-2; abundance: few; CDR3nt: TGTGCCACCACGGGTGCCGGGGAGCTGTTTTTT; CDR3aa: CATTGAGELFF
v_gene: TRBV27; d_gene: TRBD1; j_gene: TRBJ1-1; abundance: .; CDR3nt: TGTGCCAGCAGTCCCCGACAGGGTAGGATGAACACTGAAGCTTTCTTT; CDR3aa: CASSPRQGRMNTEAFF
v_gene: TRBV14; d_gene: .; j_gene: TRBJ2-1; abundance: few; CDR3nt: TGTGCCAGCAGCCAAGAAACCTCCGGTGAGCAGTTCTTC; CDR3aa: CASSQETSGEQFF
v_gene: TRBV28; d_gene: TRBD1; j_gene: TRBJ2-3; abundance: many; CDR3nt: TGTGCCAGCAGGGGACAGGGTACAGATACGCAGTATTTT; CDR3aa: CASRGQGTDTQYF
v_gene: TRBV11-3; d_gene: .; j_gene: TRBJ2-1; abundance: many; CDR3nt: TGTGCCAGCAGCTTAGTGGACCAGGGGGGGGAGCAGTTCTTC; CDR3aa: CASSLVDQGGEQFF
v_gene: TRBV4-1; d_gene: TRBD2; j_gene: TRBJ2-2; abundance: .; CDR3nt: TGCGCCAGCAGCCGCGCCCCGGGACTTCTAGCGGGACCCACCGGGGAGCTGTTTTTT; CDR3aa: CASSRAPGLLAGPTGELFF
v_gene: TRBV6-4; d_gene: .; j_gene: TRBJ1-4; abundance: .; CDR3nt: TGTGCCAGCAGTGTCCAGGCTTATGAAAAACTGTTTTTT; CDR3aa: CASSVQAYEKLFF
v_gene: TRBV6-1; d_gene: .; j_gene: TRBJ1-5; abundance: many; CDR3nt: TGTGCCAGCAGTGAAGGGCTCCAGGTGAATCAGCCCCAGCATTTT; CDR3aa: CASSEGLQVNQPQHF
v_gene: TRBV20-1; d_gene: TRBD1; j_gene: TRBJ2-7; abundance: .; CDR3nt: TGCAGTGCCGGGGACAGGGGGCGTCCCTACGAGCAGTACTTC; CDR3aa: CSAGDRGRPYEQYF
v_gene: TRBV14; d_gene: .; j_gene: TRBJ1-1; abundance: many; CDR3nt: TGTGCCAGCAGCCAAGGGTGGAGGTCCGTGACGAACACTGAAGCTTTCTTT; CDR3aa: CASSQGWRSVTNTEAFF
v_gene: TRBV5-1; d_gene: .; j_gene: TRBJ1-1; abundance: .; CDR3nt: TGCGCCAGCAGCTTGGATGCGAGGAACACTGAAGCTTTCTTT; CDR3aa: CASSLDARNTEAFF
v_gene: TRBV20-1; d_gene: .; j_gene: TRBJ2-1; abundance: few; CDR3nt: TGCAGTGCTAGAGATCTGAGTTCCAGAGTTTCCTACAATGAGCAGTTCTTC; CDR3aa: CSARDLSSRVSYNEQFF
v_gene: TRBV3-1; d_gene: .; j_gene: TRBJ2-7; abundance: .; CDR3nt: TGTGCCAGCAGCCAAATAACCGCGGTTTACTCCTACGAGCAGTACTTC; CDR3aa: CASSQITAVYSYEQYF
v_gene: TRBV20-1; d_gene: TRBD1; j_gene: TRBJ1-1; abundance: .; CDR3nt: TGCAGTGGTAGGACAGGGTTGGGGAACACTGAAGCTTTCTTT; CDR3aa: CSGRTGLGNTEAFF
v_gene: TRBV24-1; d_gene: .; j_gene: TRBJ1-1; abundance: many; CDR3nt: TGTGCCACCAGTGAAAACAGAAGGAACACTGAAGCTTTCTTT; CDR3aa: CATSENRRNTEAFF
v_gene: TRBV6-1; d_gene: TRBD2; j_gene: TRBJ2-5; abundance: .; CDR3nt: TGTGCCAGCAGTGAAGGGCTAGCGGGAGTAATAGAGACCCAGTACTTC; CDR3aa: CASSEGLAGVIETQYF
v_gene: TRBV7-9; d_gene: TRBD2; j_gene: TRBJ2-7; abundance: many; CDR3nt: TGTGCCAGCAGCTTAGTGGATGCGGGAGGGCCTTACGAGCAGTACTTC; CDR3aa: CASSLVDAGGPYEQYF
v_gene: TRBV6-2/TRBV6-3; d_gene: TRBD2; j_gene: TRBJ2-2; abundance: .; CDR3nt: TGTGCCAGCAGCCGACTAGCTGATAACACCGGGGAGCTGTTTTTT; CDR3aa: CASSRLADNTGELFF
v_gene: TRBV27; d_gene: TRBD2; j_gene: TRBJ2-3; abundance: few; CDR3nt: TGTGCCAGCAGTCTTGGGACTAGGAGGGATACGCAGTATTTT; CDR3aa: CASSLGTRRDTQYF
v_gene: TRBV11-2; d_gene: .; j_gene: TRBJ2-1; abundance: many; CDR3nt: TGTGCCAGCAGCTTAGAGTTTCAGCCGAACAATGAGCAGTTCTTC; CDR3aa: CASSLEFQPNNEQFF
v_gene: TRBV20-1; d_gene: TRBD2; j_gene: TRBJ2-5; abundance: few; CDR3nt: TGCAGTGCTGACTCTAGCGGCCCGTTCGGGGAGACCCAGTACTTC; CDR3aa: CSADSSGPFGETQYF
v_gene: TRBV9; d_gene: .; j_gene: TRBJ1-1; abundance: many; CDR3nt: TGTGCCAGCAGCGTAGAGATCGAAGGCACTGAAGCTTTCTTT; CDR3aa: CASSVEIEGTEAFF
v_gene: TRBV27; d_gene: .; j_gene: TRBJ2-1; abundance: many; CDR3nt: TGTGCCAGCAGTGTCCCCCAGGGCTCCTACAATGAGCAGTTCTTC; CDR3aa: CASSVPQGSYNEQFF
v_gene: TRBV28; d_gene: TRBD1; j_gene: TRBJ2-6; abundance: many; CDR3nt: TGTGCCAGCAGTTACCGGGACAGGGGCTCTGGGGCCAACGTCCTGACTTTC; CDR3aa: CASSYRDRGSGANVLTF
v_gene: TRBV30; d_gene: TRBD2; j_gene: TRBJ2-3; abundance: few; CDR3nt: TGTGCCTGGAGGCCCCCCTATCAAACTAGCGCCCCTAGCACAGATACGCAGTATTTT; CDR3aa: CAWRPPYQTSAPSTDTQYF
v_gene: TRBV20-1; d_gene: TRBD2; j_gene: TRBJ2-3; abundance: .; CDR3nt: TGCAGTGCTAGAGATGGTTCGGGGCTAGCGGGAGGGCGGGCAGATACGCAGTATTTT; CDR3aa: CSARDGSGLAGGRADTQYF
v_gene: TRBV28; d_gene: .; j_gene: TRBJ1-3; abundance: .; CDR3nt: TGTGCCAGCAGTTCGACCGCTAGTGGAAACACCATATATTTT; CDR3aa: CASSSTASGNTIYF